This T cell receptor beta chain comes out of a study of glioma-infiltrating T cells. Using RNA template, CDR3s of TCR alpha and beta were amplified with iRepertoire arm-PCR. One-step reverse transcription and amplification started from roughly 100-400 ng of tissue mRNA or PBMC total RNA. In TCRdb, the multiplex PCR reads were re-called with MiXCR into one record per CDR3 protein. The sample consists of 40,000 or so distinct CDR3 sequences, under 25% of them appearing once. This CDR3 has 14 residues. The V gene lost 1 base and the J gene lost 2 bases, with 7 bases spanning the gap. Germline V gene data show CDR1 as SGHVS and CDR2 as FQNEAQ. Many counts were recorded for this clonotype.

The sequenced material came from glioma tissue, nonneoplastic brain tissue, or PBMCs (not recorded which). This chain links TRBV7-8 with TRBJ2-3; D gene ambiguous. The clonotype comes from a human donor with low-grade glioma or glioblastoma, undergoing nonglioma brain surgery, or in good health (not recorded which). The CDR3 region is CASSLVDSTDTQYF. The CDR3 nucleotides are TGTGCCAGCAGCTTAGTAGACTCCACAGATACGCAGTATTTT.